Listed below are T cell receptor beta chains from one sample, sequenced in a study of tissue T cells after allogeneic stem cell transplantation. Using immunoSEQ multiplex PCR, the repertoire was profiled, and TCRdb retains in-frame clones only, with some absent. Of some 5,200 clones listed, 60% to 80% are singletons. The specimen comprised tissue from the colon, sampled at autopsy. All receptors come from a female donor aged 60 or older with lung cancer. The CDR3 runs from the conserved cysteine through the conserved F or W. The D gene is left open where the match is weak. Rows may omit the clone size; those that give it use once, few, many or a size class.

clone size: .; D gene: TRBD1; J gene: TRBJ2-2; V gene: TRBV11-2; CDR3 protein: CASSFTGGGTGELFF; CDR3 DNA: TGTGCCAGCAGCTTCACAGGGGGCGGCACCGGGGAGCTGTTTTTT
clone size: .; D gene: .; J gene: TRBJ2-7; V gene: TRBV3-1/TRBV3-2; CDR3 protein: CASSPGSSYEQYF; CDR3 DNA: TGTGCCAGCAGCCCAGGGAGCTCCTACGAGCAGTACTTC
clone size: .; D gene: TRBD1; J gene: TRBJ1-2; V gene: TRBV19; CDR3 protein: CASSLDRVWRGYTF; CDR3 DNA: TGTGCCAGTAGTCTTGACAGGGTTTGGCGTGGCTACACCTTC
clone size: .; D gene: TRBD2; J gene: TRBJ2-3; V gene: TRBV7-2; CDR3 protein: CASSLVLAGATDTQYF; CDR3 DNA: TGTGCCAGCAGCTTAGTCCTAGCGGGGGCCACAGATACGCAGTATTTT
clone size: .; D gene: .; J gene: TRBJ1-4; V gene: TRBV30; CDR3 protein: CAWGVGEKLFF; CDR3 DNA: TGTGCCTGGGGCGTAGGGGAAAAACTGTTTTTT
clone size: .; D gene: .; J gene: TRBJ1-2; V gene: TRBV7-2; CDR3 protein: CASSTAGGMSHGYTF; CDR3 DNA: TGTGCCAGCAGCACCGCGGGAGGTATGTCTCATGGCTACACCTTC
clone size: .; D gene: TRBD1; J gene: TRBJ1-4; V gene: TRBV6-5; CDR3 protein: CASSRDRDEKLFF; CDR3 DNA: TGTGCCAGCAGCCGGGACAGGGACGAAAAACTGTTTTTT
clone size: .; D gene: .; J gene: TRBJ1-2; V gene: TRBV7-2; CDR3 protein: CASSFSGWDGYTF; CDR3 DNA: TGTGCCAGCAGCTTCTCAGGGTGGGATGGCTACACCTTC
clone size: .; D gene: .; J gene: TRBJ2-7; V gene: TRBV7-3; CDR3 protein: CASSLTPLGEQYF; CDR3 DNA: TGTGCCAGCAGCTTAACCCCCTTGGGCGAGCAGTACTTC
clone size: .; D gene: TRBD2; J gene: TRBJ2-5; V gene: TRBV15; CDR3 protein: CATSRTRVSGTETQYF; CDR3 DNA: TGTGCCACCAGCAGAACTAGGGTTAGCGGGACAGAGACCCAGTACTTC
clone size: .; D gene: TRBD2; J gene: TRBJ2-5; V gene: TRBV9; CDR3 protein: CASSSQAGGKETQYF; CDR3 DNA: TGTGCCAGCAGCTCTCAAGCGGGGGGTAAAGAGACCCAGTACTTC
clone size: few; D gene: .; J gene: TRBJ1-2; V gene: TRBV30; CDR3 protein: CAWDPDSQWHGYTF; CDR3 DNA: TGTGCCTGGGACCCGGACAGTCAATGGCACGGCTACACCTTC
clone size: few; D gene: TRBD1; J gene: TRBJ1-2; V gene: TRBV7-8; CDR3 protein: CASSLDFQGAVNYGYTF; CDR3 DNA: TGTGCCAGCAGCTTGGATTTCCAGGGGGCTGTTAACTATGGCTACACCTTC
clone size: .; D gene: TRBD2; J gene: TRBJ2-7; V gene: TRBV20-1; CDR3 protein: CSASSSGGTYEQYF; CDR3 DNA: TGCAGTGCCAGTTCTAGCGGGGGCACCTACGAGCAGTACTTC
clone size: .; D gene: TRBD1; J gene: TRBJ2-2; V gene: TRBV7-9; CDR3 protein: CASSSRDRGDTGELFF; CDR3 DNA: TGTGCCAGCAGCTCACGAGACAGGGGAGATACCGGGGAGCTGTTTTTT
clone size: .; D gene: .; J gene: TRBJ1-2; V gene: TRBV5-5; CDR3 protein: CASSLLPNYGYTF; CDR3 DNA: TGTGCCAGCAGCTTGTTGCCCAACTATGGCTACACCTTC
clone size: once; D gene: .; J gene: TRBJ1-3; V gene: TRBV2; CDR3 protein: CASSEGTGGNTIYF; CDR3 DNA: TGTGCCAGCAGTGAAGGGACGGGTGGAAACACCATATATTTT
clone size: .; D gene: .; J gene: TRBJ1-2; V gene: TRBV7-8; CDR3 protein: CASSLAQPGVGYTF; CDR3 DNA: TGTGCCAGCAGCTTAGCGCAGCCAGGGGTCGGCTACACCTTC
clone size: few; D gene: TRBD2; J gene: TRBJ2-7; V gene: TRBV27; CDR3 protein: CASSATSGGSYEQYF; CDR3 DNA: TGTGCCAGCAGTGCCACTAGCGGGGGTTCCTACGAGCAGTACTTC
clone size: .; D gene: TRBD1; J gene: TRBJ2-7; V gene: TRBV10-2; CDR3 protein: CASSDPRDRGSYEQYF; CDR3 DNA: TGCGCCAGCAGTGATCCCCGGGACAGGGGATCCTACGAGCAGTACTTC
clone size: .; D gene: TRBD1; J gene: TRBJ1-5; V gene: TRBV7-9; CDR3 protein: CASSRGQENQPQHF; CDR3 DNA: TGTGCCAGCAGCAGGGGACAGGAGAACCAGCCCCAGCATTTT
clone size: .; D gene: .; J gene: TRBJ2-3; V gene: TRBV10-1; CDR3 protein: CASSESKGLGTDTQYF; CDR3 DNA: TGCGCCAGCAGTGAGTCCAAGGGGCTGGGCACAGATACGCAGTATTTT
clone size: .; D gene: .; J gene: TRBJ2-3; V gene: TRBV20-1; CDR3 protein: CSVPRIGAQYF; CDR3 DNA: TGCAGTGTCCCCCGAATAGGTGCGCAGTATTTT
clone size: .; D gene: .; J gene: TRBJ2-7; V gene: TRBV27; CDR3 protein: CASSFDRDSRYEQYF; CDR3 DNA: TGTGCCAGCAGTTTTGACCGGGACTCTCGCTACGAGCAGTACTTC
clone size: .; D gene: TRBD1; J gene: TRBJ1-5; V gene: TRBV18; CDR3 protein: CASSPFTRQGGEPQHF; CDR3 DNA: TGTGCCAGCTCACCATTCACCCGACAGGGCGGGGAGCCCCAGCATTTT
clone size: few; D gene: .; J gene: TRBJ2-7; V gene: TRBV19; CDR3 protein: CASSRRGFRDSSGEQYF; CDR3 DNA: TGTGCCAGTAGTAGGAGGGGGTTTAGAGATTCTAGCGGCGAGCAGTACTTC
clone size: .; D gene: TRBD1; J gene: TRBJ2-5; V gene: TRBV27; CDR3 protein: CASSLGQGFGTQYF; CDR3 DNA: TGTGCCAGCAGTTTAGGACAGGGGTTCGGGACCCAGTACTTC
clone size: medium-sized; D gene: .; J gene: TRBJ1-1; V gene: TRBV11-2; CDR3 protein: CASSYRDPPFTEAFF; CDR3 DNA: TGTGCCAGCAGTTATCGGGACCCTCCGTTCACTGAAGCTTTCTTT
clone size: .; D gene: TRBD1; J gene: TRBJ1-1; V gene: TRBV3-1/TRBV3-2; CDR3 protein: CASSPYRGPDEAFF; CDR3 DNA: TGTGCCAGCAGCCCTTACAGGGGACCAGATGAAGCTTTCTTT
clone size: few; D gene: .; J gene: TRBJ1-6; V gene: TRBV2; CDR3 protein: CASSEWGTSPLHF; CDR3 DNA: TGTGCCAGCAGTGAATGGGGGACCTCACCCCTCCACTTT
clone size: .; D gene: .; J gene: TRBJ1-5; V gene: TRBV21-1; CDR3 protein: CASSKVPPWDYSNQPQHF; CDR3 DNA: TGTGCCAGCAGCAAAGTACCCCCCTGGGACTATAGCAATCAGCCCCAGCATTTT
clone size: .; D gene: .; J gene: TRBJ2-7; V gene: TRBV5-4; CDR3 protein: CASSFPNEQYF; CDR3 DNA: TGTGCCAGCAGCTTCCCAAACGAGCAGTACTTC
clone size: .; D gene: .; J gene: TRBJ2-7; V gene: TRBV18; CDR3 protein: CASSPGASYEQYF; CDR3 DNA: TGTGCCAGCTCACCAGGGGCAAGCTACGAGCAGTACTTC
clone size: few; D gene: .; J gene: TRBJ1-2; V gene: TRBV3-1/TRBV3-2; CDR3 protein: CASSQRGSLDYGYTF; CDR3 DNA: TGTGCCAGCAGCCAACGGGGTTCCTTGGACTATGGCTACACCTTC
clone size: .; D gene: .; J gene: TRBJ1-3; V gene: TRBV30; CDR3 protein: CAWSVGFGANTIYF; CDR3 DNA: TGTGCCTGGAGTGTGGGATTTGGGGCGAACACCATATATTTT